The 26 T cell receptor beta chains given below trace back to one sample, sequenced in a study of T cells after yellow fever vaccination. TCRdb passed the 5' RACE reads through MiXCR, listing each CDR3 protein once. In the table there are about 630,000 distinct CDR3 sequences, over 9% of which are singletons. The input for sequencing was PBMCs, taken on the day of the yellow fever booster vaccination. The receptors stem from a young man who received the YFV17D yellow fever vaccine.

The rearrangement links TRBV7-3 to TRBJ2-7; D is possibly TRBD2 (7 bases). V was trimmed by 8 bases and J by 6 bases, leaving 17 bases between them. CDR1 and CDR2 from the germline V gene are SGHTA and FQGTGA. This CDR3 has 13 amino acids. CDR3 in amino acids: CASARGGGAEQYF. CDR3 nucleotide sequence: TGTGCCAGCGCTAGGGGGGGCGGAGCCGAGCAGTACTTC.

This chain uses TRBV2 with TRBJ2-3, with 8 bases lining up with TRBD1. The CDR3 contains 15 residues. In germline, CDR1 is SNHLY, CDR2 FYNNEI. V trimming: 10 bases; J trimming: 10 bases; junction bases outside the gene matches: 19. CDR3: CATRSGTGPFSAQYF. In nucleotides, the CDR3 is TGTGCCACCCGTTCCGGGACAGGACCGTTCAGTGCGCAGTATTTT. Filled out from reference TRBV2 and TRBJ2-3, the complete variable domain reads EPEVTQTPSHQVTQMGQEVILRCVPISNHLYFYWYRQILGQKVEFLVSFYNNEISEKSEIFDDQFSVERPDGSNFTLKIRSTKLEDSAMYFCATRSGTGPFSAQYFGPGTRLTVL.

This rearrangement joins TRBV20-1 to TRBJ1-5; D is possibly TRBD1 (5 bases). Trimming shortened V by 3 bases and J by 6 bases, and 18 bases separated the two germline ends. This CDR3 region has 15 residues. Germline CDR1 and CDR2: DFQATT and SNEGSKA (reference sequence). CDR3 nucleotides: TGCAGTGCTAGCCCTACACGCAGGGTTGGTCAGCCCCAGCATTTT. Protein product: CSASPTRRVGQPQHF.

The rearrangement uses TRBV5-1 and TRBJ2-2, with D possibly matching TRBD2 (5 bases). Between the trimmed V and J ends, which lost 4 bases and 2 bases, there was a span of 15 bases. Germline V lookup: CDR1 SGHRS, CDR2 YFSETQ. This CDR3 is built from 16 residues. In nucleotides, the CDR3 is TGCGCCAGCAGCCCCCGAGGAGCGGAAAACACCGGGGAGCTGTTTTTT. This gives the protein CASSPRGAENTGELFF. The variable domain in full, completed from reference TRBV5-1 and TRBJ2-2, reads KAGVTQTPRYLIKTRGQQVTLSCSPISGHRSVSWYQQTPGQGLQFLFEYFSETQRNKGNFPGRFSGRQFSNSRSEMNVSTLELGDSALYLCASSPRGAENTGELFFGEGSRLTVL.

Only a few counts were recorded for this clonotype. The rearrangement joins TRBV6-4 to TRBJ2-1, with unresolved D. The germline V gene encodes CDR1 MRHNA and CDR2 SNTAGT. V lost 5 bases and J lost 5, with 10 bases in between. CDR3 length: 13 amino acids. The CDR3 bases are TGTGCCAGCAGTAGAGACCAGAACAATGAGCAGTTCTTC. Residues: CASSRDQNNEQFF.

The gene calls are TRBV12-3 or TRBV12-4 and TRBJ1-6, with D unclear. Trimming removed 4 bases from V and 7 bases from J, with 11 bases in between. This CDR3 is built from 14 residues. The CDR3 DNA follows: TGTGCCAGCAGTTCCGTGGCCCCCAATTCACCCCTCCACTTT. This gives the protein CASSSVAPNSPLHF.

This clonotype occurred a few times. This rearrangement joins TRBV7-2 to TRBJ2-4; D is undetermined. Trimming shortened V by 5 bases and J by 0 bases, and 11 bases separated the two germline ends. This CDR3 region has 15 residues. The V gene's germline CDR1 is SGHTA and CDR2 FQGNSA. CDR3 nucleotide sequence: TGTGCCAGCAGCCCAAGACCTGTAGCCAAAAACATTCAGTACTTC. Translating gives CASSPRPVAKNIQYF.

The rearrangement links TRBV11-2 to TRBJ2-1, with D hard to call. The CDR3 is 15 amino acids. Trimming shortened V by 5 bases and J by 3 bases, and 14 bases separated the two germline ends. The germline CDR1 and CDR2 sequences are SGHAT and FQNNGV. The CDR3 DNA sequence: TGTGCCAGCAGCGTGGACCTATTGGGCTACAATGAGCAGTTCTTC. Its protein product is CASSVDLLGYNEQFF.

A few counts support this clonotype. The rearrangement links TRBV27 to TRBJ2-5; D gene ambiguous. The CDR3 length is 16 residues. Germline V gene sequence: CDR1 MNHEY, CDR2 SMNVEV (reference sequence). V lost 8 bases and J lost 0, with 19 bases in between. The CDR3 here is CASRLRSLKYQETQYF. The CDR3 DNA is TGTGCCAGCCGATTGCGGAGCCTCAAGTACCAAGAGACCCAGTACTTC.

The rearrangement uses TRBV29-1 and TRBJ2-7, with D maybe TRBD2 (6 bases). V was cut by 6 bases and J by 7 bases, with 13 bases left in between. This CDR3 is 11 amino acids long. Germline V lookup: CDR1 SQVTM, CDR2 ANQGSEA. CDR3 residues: CSVEGPLEQYF. The CDR3 coding sequence is TGCAGCGTGGAGGGACCTCTAGAGCAGTACTTC.

This clonotype was seen a handful of times. The CDR3 spells CASSFTTQDGLPRYF. The CDR3 region has the DNA TGTGCCAGCAGCTTCACGACACAGGACGGTCTCCCCCGGTACTTC. This chain connects TRBV7-2 to TRBJ2-5; D may be TRBD1 (5 bases). This CDR3 is built from 15 residues. V dropped 3 bases and J dropped 13 bases, with 24 bases sitting between them. Germline assignment: CDR1 SGHTA and CDR2 FQGNSA. The full variable domain, rest sourced from reference TRBV7-2 and TRBJ2-5, is GAGVSQSPSNKVTEKGKDVELRCDPISGHTALYWYRQSLGQGLEFLIYFQGNSAPDKSGLPSDRFSAERTGGSVSTLTIQRTQQEDSAVYLCASSFTTQDGLPRYFGPGTRLLVL.

The CDR3 bases are TGCAGTGCAAAACTAGCGGGAGGACGGAATGAGCAGTTCTTC. Residues: CSAKLAGGRNEQFF. The genes are TRBV20-1 and TRBJ2-1; 12 positions match TRBD2. Germline CDR1 is DFQATT and CDR2 is SNEGSKA (reference sequence). V trimming: 6 bases; J trimming: 7 bases; junction bases outside the gene matches: 7. The CDR3 covers 14 residues.

The sample holds many counts of this clonotype. V usage is TRBV7-3 and J usage is TRBJ2-2; the D gene is possibly TRBD1 (6 bases). The V and J ends lost 4 bases and 6 bases respectively, with 15 bases between them. Germline V gene data show CDR1 as SGHTA and CDR2 as FQGTGA. This CDR3 is 15 amino acids long. The CDR3 loop is CASSSQIEGAGELFF. CDR3 DNA sequence: TGTGCCAGCAGCTCACAGATAGAGGGGGCCGGGGAGCTGTTTTTT.

The chain employs TRBV27 and TRBJ2-7, with unresolved D. The CDR3 has 15 amino acids. Germline V gene data show CDR1 as MNHEY and CDR2 as SMNVEV (reference sequence). The V and J ends lost 6 bases and 2 bases respectively, with 17 bases between them. CDR3 DNA sequence: TGTGCCAGCAGCCCCCGGTTCGACCACCCCTACGAGCAGTACTTC. Protein: CASSPRFDHPYEQYF.

The chain links TRBV14 to TRBJ1-1, with D perhaps matching TRBD1 (6 bases). CDR3 length equals 15 residues. CDR1 and CDR2 from the germline V gene are SGHDN and FVKESK. V was cut by 0 bases and J by 4 bases, with 12 bases left in between. This CDR3 reads CASSQDQGWVTEAFF. For the CDR3, the DNA is TGTGCCAGCAGCCAAGATCAGGGGTGGGTCACTGAAGCTTTCTTT.

The genes are TRBV12-3 or TRBV12-4 and TRBJ1-6; 8 nucleotides line up with TRBD1. V was clipped by 6 bases and J by 7 bases; unmatched bases: 5. The CDR3 runs 14 residues. The CDR3: CASSQGADNSPLHF. In DNA, the CDR3 is TGTGCCAGCAGCCAGGGGGCAGACAATTCACCCCTCCACTTT.

The CDR3, as DNA: TGCGCCAGCAGTTCCAGGGAGGGGGCTAGGTACGAGCAGTACTTC. This encodes CASSSREGARYEQYF. This sequence joins TRBV5-1 and TRBJ2-7; either TRBD1 or TRBD2 may supply D (7 bases each). The CDR3 spans 15 residues. Germline V gene data show CDR1 as SGHRS and CDR2 as YFSETQ. V was trimmed by 5 bases and J by 4 bases, leaving 19 bases between them.

Only a few counts were recorded for this clonotype. This sequence joins TRBV11-2 and TRBJ2-5; D is possibly TRBD1 (5 bases). The CDR3 length is 14 residues. CDR1 is SGHAT, CDR2 FQNNGV, per germline. V dropped 1 base and J dropped 3 bases, with 9 bases sitting between them. The CDR3 region is CASSLGTLKETQYF. The DNA for the CDR3 is TGTGCCAGCAGCTTAGGGACACTCAAAGAGACCCAGTACTTC.

This clonotype has only a few counts. The genes are TRBV5-1 and TRBJ2-7; D is ambiguous. Looked up from germline, CDR1 is SGHRS and CDR2 is YFSETQ. This CDR3 has 12 amino acids. With 3 bases removed from V and 3 bases from J, the gap between germline ends came to 7 bases. The CDR3 loop reads CASSSQYYEQYF. CDR3 in DNA: TGCGCCAGCAGCTCACAATACTACGAGCAGTACTTC.

This clonotype was seen only a few times. The chain employs TRBV2 and TRBJ1-2; D perhaps matches TRBD1 (6 bases). The germline V gene encodes CDR1 SNHLY and CDR2 FYNNEI. Trimming took 6 bases from V and 8 from J, leaving 19 bases between them. The CDR3 sequence is 14 residues long. DNA for the CDR3: TGTGCCAGCAGATCCACAGGGTATGGGGGAGGCTACACCTTC. The encoded protein is CASRSTGYGGGYTF.

This chain connects TRBV20-1 to TRBJ2-3; 8 bases line up with TRBD2. This CDR3 region has 15 residues. With 3 bases clipped from V and 2 bases from J, the junction kept 7 bases outside the gene matches. The germline V gene encodes CDR1 DFQATT and CDR2 SNEGSKA (reference sequence). This CDR3 is CSASFREGPTDTQYF. CDR3 nucleotide sequence: TGCAGTGCTAGTTTCCGGGAGGGCCCCACAGATACGCAGTATTTT.

The gene calls are TRBV25-1 and TRBJ1-5, with 11 bases aligning to TRBD1. V was clipped by 6 bases and J by 4 bases; unmatched bases: 8. This CDR3 is 16 amino acids long. Germline CDR1 reads MGHDK; CDR2 reads SYGVNS. The CDR3 loop reads CASSPGQGVLNQPQHF. The CDR3 DNA reads TGTGCCAGCAGCCCGGGACAGGGGGTCCTAAATCAGCCCCAGCATTTT.

This clonotype has more than one count but fewer than ten. This chain connects TRBV7-2 to TRBJ1-1; D is undetermined. This CDR3 region has 12 residues. Germline-derived CDR1 and CDR2 are SGHTA and FQGNSA. V was shortened by 5 bases and J by 4 bases, with 8 bases between the two germline ends. In DNA, the CDR3 is TGTGCCAGCAGCCCAGGACCCACTGAAGCTTTCTTT. Amino acid sequence: CASSPGPTEAFF.

The chain uses TRBV6-4 and TRBJ1-2, with D perhaps TRBD1 (5 bases). Trimming shortened V by 0 bases and J by 5 bases, and 7 bases separated the two germline ends. CDR1 MRHNA and CDR2 SNTAGT come from the germline V gene. The length of the CDR3 is 13 residues. The CDR3 region is CASSDSKGYGYTF. The CDR3 DNA reads as TGTGCCAGCAGTGACTCGAAGGGGTATGGCTACACCTTC.

The chain combines TRBV7-2 with TRBJ2-3, with D tentatively TRBD1 (6 bases). Per the germline V gene, CDR1 is SGHTA and CDR2 is FQGNSA. The length of the CDR3 is 14 residues. V was pared by 4 bases and J by 6 bases, with 14 bases between. CDR3 residues: CASSSDSQGDTQYF. Here the CDR3 DNA reads TGTGCCAGCAGCTCGGACAGCCAGGGGGATACGCAGTATTTT.

The table lists this clonotype with a few counts. The J gene is TRBJ2-5, the V gene TRBV10-2; TRBD2 might be the D (7 bases). The V gene lost 6 bases and the J gene lost 1 base, with 18 bases spanning the gap. This CDR3 is built from 16 residues. Germline CDR1 is WSHSY and CDR2 is SAAADI. CDR3 nucleotide sequence: TGCGCCAGCAGAGGGACACTAGCGCCAGTCCAAGAGACCCAGTACTTC. This gives the protein CASRGTLAPVQETQYF.